These 2 T cell receptor beta chains share one sample of origin, sequenced in a study of regulatory T cells in long-lasting Graves disease. Time point described: newly diagnosed GD, antithyroid drugs for less than 3 months. PBMCs provided the RNA from which the TCR library was made. iRepertoire HTBI primers and Arm-PCR of CDR3 regions built TCR beta libraries. TCRdb passed the multiplex PCR reads through MiXCR, listing each CDR3 protein once. The sample records under 450,000 distinct CDR3 sequences, roughly 16% being singletons. This sample also appeared in a second study, on T cells in Graves' hyperthyroidism and ophthalmopathy.

Sample: peripheral blood mononuclear cells (PBMCs), taken at new diagnosis, from a patient treated with antithyroid drugs. These receptors all come from a woman aged 18-30 years with Graves disease.

In its sample, this clonotype was seen many times. V is TRBV5-1 and J is TRBJ2-7; maybe TRBD1 (7 bases). V was cut by 0 bases and J by 5 bases, with 15 bases left in between. Germline lookup yields CDR1 SGHRS and CDR2 YFSETQ. The CDR3 is made up of 15 amino acids. The CDR3 reads CASSLAPGGKDEQYF. The CDR3 DNA reads as TGCGCCAGCAGCTTGGCCCCAGGGGGGAAGGACGAGCAGTACTTC.

This clonotype was counted ten times or more. This chain uses TRBV30 with TRBJ2-5; 10 bases align to TRBD2. The germline V gene encodes CDR1 GTSNPN and CDR2 SVGIG (reference sequence). V lost 2 bases to trimming and J lost 1 base; unmatched junction nucleotides: 10. The CDR3 runs to 17 residues. Here the CDR3 reads CAWSNQRGGGVQETQYF. As DNA, the CDR3 is TGTGCCTGGAGTAATCAGCGGGGGGGAGGGGTCCAAGAGACCCAGTACTTC. The full variable domain, completed using reference TRBV30 and TRBJ2-5, is SQTIHQWPATLVQPVGSPLSLECTVEGTSNPNLYWYRQAAGRGLQLLFYSVGIGQISSEVPQNLSASRPQDRQFILSSKKLLLSDSGFYLCAWSNQRGGGVQETQYFGPGTRLLVL.